A selection of T cell receptor beta chains follows, all from one sample in a study of OX40 agonist ivuxolimab in advanced cancers. Profiled with immunoSEQ multiplex PCR; TCRdb holds only in-frame clones, not every one. Counted here are fewer than 85,000 clones, roughly 85% occurring once; the ten biggest clones make up just under 2%. Sequencing used CD4+ or CD8+ T cells sorted from blood, obtained in a trial of the OX40 agonist ivuxolimab. The receptors originated from an adult with an advanced solid tumor such as melanoma, head and neck, liver or kidney cancer. Both conserved end residues are part of each CDR3. Each record gives: V gene, D gene, J gene, clone size, CDR3 DNA, CDR3 protein. D genes are given only for firm matches. Not all rows give a size; the values are once, few, many and, for expanded clones, a class.

v_call: TRBV19
d_call: .
j_call: TRBJ1-5
clone_size: .
cdr3_nt: TGTGCCACCACGGCCCCCGGGGGGGGCTATCAGCCCCAGCATTTT
cdr3_aa: CATTAPGGGYQPQHF

v_call: TRBV18
d_call: TRBD1
j_call: TRBJ1-3
clone_size: once
cdr3_nt: TGTGCCAGCTCACGACAGGGGGCCCCGTCCTCTGGAAACACCATATATTTT
cdr3_aa: CASSRQGAPSSGNTIYF

v_call: TRBV6-1
d_call: .
j_call: TRBJ1-3
clone_size: .
cdr3_nt: TGTGCCAGCAGTGAAGTTGTCACACCCTACTCTGGAAACACCATATATTTT
cdr3_aa: CASSEVVTPYSGNTIYF

v_call: TRBV18
d_call: .
j_call: TRBJ2-1
clone_size: .
cdr3_nt: TGTGCCAGCTCACCAGTCCCCGGCGGGGCATCCTACAATGAGCAGTTCTTC
cdr3_aa: CASSPVPGGASYNEQFF

v_call: TRBV4-2
d_call: .
j_call: TRBJ1-5
clone_size: .
cdr3_nt: TGTGCCAGCAGCCAAGATCCGTATCAGCCCCAGCATTTT
cdr3_aa: CASSQDPYQPQHF

v_call: TRBV4-1
d_call: TRBD1
j_call: TRBJ1-2
clone_size: .
cdr3_nt: TGCGCCAGCAGCCAACCGGGACAGGGAGGTGGCTACACCTTC
cdr3_aa: CASSQPGQGGGYTF

v_call: TRBV14
d_call: TRBD1
j_call: TRBJ1-1
clone_size: .
cdr3_nt: TGTGCCAGCAGCCAGGGACAGTACACTGAAGCTTTCTTT
cdr3_aa: CASSQGQYTEAFF

v_call: TRBV12-2
d_call: .
j_call: TRBJ1-2
clone_size: .
cdr3_nt: TGTGCAAGTCGTTTCCAAGCCCGGGGTAGGGGCTATGGCTACACCTTC
cdr3_aa: CASRFQARGRGYGYTF

v_call: TRBV11-2
d_call: TRBD1
j_call: TRBJ1-2
clone_size: .
cdr3_nt: TGTGCCAGCAGCTCACCCCAAGGGGGCCATGGCTACACCTTC
cdr3_aa: CASSSPQGGHGYTF

v_call: TRBV2
d_call: .
j_call: TRBJ1-1
clone_size: .
cdr3_nt: TGTGCCAGCAGCTTGGACGCGAACACTGAAGCTTTCTTT
cdr3_aa: CASSLDANTEAFF

v_call: TRBV7-9
d_call: .
j_call: TRBJ1-6
clone_size: .
cdr3_nt: TGTGCCAGCAGCTTGGAGAGGGTGGATTCACCCCTCCACTTT
cdr3_aa: CASSLERVDSPLHF

v_call: TRBV9
d_call: .
j_call: TRBJ1-1
clone_size: .
cdr3_nt: TGTGCCAGCAGCGTAGACTTATGGGGGAACACTGAAGCTTTCTTT
cdr3_aa: CASSVDLWGNTEAFF

v_call: TRBV19
d_call: .
j_call: TRBJ1-2
clone_size: .
cdr3_nt: TGTGCCAGTAGTCCCGCGGACCGTCAGCGGGGCTACACCTTC
cdr3_aa: CASSPADRQRGYTF

v_call: TRBV30
d_call: TRBD1
j_call: TRBJ2-7
clone_size: .
cdr3_nt: TGTGCCCGCGGACAGGGCAGCGAGCAGTACTTC
cdr3_aa: CARGQGSEQYF

v_call: TRBV30
d_call: .
j_call: TRBJ2-1
clone_size: .
cdr3_nt: TGTGCCTGGAGTGTAAGTGTGATACTACCTAGTGAGCAGTTCTTC
cdr3_aa: CAWSVSVILPSEQFF

v_call: TRBV2
d_call: TRBD1
j_call: TRBJ1-3
clone_size: .
cdr3_nt: TGTGCCGGCCGGGACAGGGGTGACACCATATATTTT
cdr3_aa: CAGRDRGDTIYF

v_call: TRBV28
d_call: TRBD1
j_call: TRBJ2-7
clone_size: .
cdr3_nt: TGTGCCAGCAGTCTCCCCCCCGGCGGACAGGGGATACGGTACGAGCAGTACTTC
cdr3_aa: CASSLPPGGQGIRYEQYF

v_call: TRBV28
d_call: TRBD2
j_call: TRBJ2-1
clone_size: .
cdr3_nt: TGTGCCAGCAGCACTCCCGGGGGGGGCGCGTACAATGAGCAGTTCTTC
cdr3_aa: CASSTPGGGAYNEQFF

v_call: TRBV4-1
d_call: TRBD1
j_call: TRBJ1-2
clone_size: .
cdr3_nt: TGCGCCAGCAGCCGGACTCGGACAGGGACCAACTATGGCTACACCTTC
cdr3_aa: CASSRTRTGTNYGYTF

v_call: TRBV5-1
d_call: .
j_call: TRBJ1-2
clone_size: .
cdr3_nt: TGCGCCAGCAGCTTGGGAGGGGAAGCTAACTATGGCTACACCTTC
cdr3_aa: CASSLGGEANYGYTF

v_call: TRBV5-5
d_call: .
j_call: TRBJ2-7
clone_size: .
cdr3_nt: TGTGCCAGCAGCTTGGTGTTGAGCTCCTACGAGCAGTACTTC
cdr3_aa: CASSLVLSSYEQYF

v_call: TRBV10-3
d_call: .
j_call: TRBJ2-7
clone_size: .
cdr3_nt: TGTGCCGTGGGGGACCGGGGACAATTCTTTTCGCAGTACTTC
cdr3_aa: CAVGDRGQFFSQYF

v_call: TRBV5-4
d_call: .
j_call: TRBJ2-4
clone_size: .
cdr3_nt: TGTGCCAGCAGCTTCCCGGGGGCTCTGGCCAAAAACATTCAGTACTTC
cdr3_aa: CASSFPGALAKNIQYF

v_call: TRBV6-1
d_call: .
j_call: TRBJ1-1
clone_size: .
cdr3_nt: TGTGCCAGCAGTGACGGTTTCAACACTGAAGCTTTCTTT
cdr3_aa: CASSDGFNTEAFF

v_call: TRBV6-6
d_call: TRBD1
j_call: TRBJ1-6
clone_size: .
cdr3_nt: TGTGCCAGCAGTCTCCAGACAGGGGTTAATTCACCCCTCCACTTT
cdr3_aa: CASSLQTGVNSPLHF

v_call: TRBV19
d_call: .
j_call: TRBJ1-2
clone_size: few
cdr3_nt: TGTGCCAGTAGAAACCCTTTGACAGGCTATGGCTACACCTTC
cdr3_aa: CASRNPLTGYGYTF

v_call: TRBV5-1
d_call: .
j_call: TRBJ1-4
clone_size: .
cdr3_nt: TGCGCCAGCAGTTTACAGGGTCCAAATGAAAAACTGTTTTTT
cdr3_aa: CASSLQGPNEKLFF

v_call: TRBV6-5
d_call: .
j_call: TRBJ2-7
clone_size: .
cdr3_nt: TGTGCCAGCACCTCCTTCTACGAGCAGTACTTC
cdr3_aa: CASTSFYEQYF

v_call: TRBV19
d_call: TRBD1
j_call: TRBJ1-3
clone_size: once
cdr3_nt: TGTGCCAGTAGTATCCAGACAGGGCCCGGAAACACCATATATTTT
cdr3_aa: CASSIQTGPGNTIYF

v_call: TRBV4-2
d_call: TRBD2
j_call: TRBJ2-4
clone_size: .
cdr3_nt: TGTGCCAGCAGCCAAGATAGGGCCTCGGCGGGGGGGCACAGAGGGTTC
cdr3_aa: CASSQDRASAGGHRGF

v_call: TRBV7-2
d_call: .
j_call: TRBJ2-1
clone_size: .
cdr3_nt: TGTGCCAGCAGGTTAGATAGCGCAGAGCAGTTCTTC
cdr3_aa: CASRLDSAEQFF

v_call: TRBV29-1
d_call: .
j_call: TRBJ2-7
clone_size: .
cdr3_nt: TGCAGCGCCGTATTGTCGGGGCTCTACGAGCAGTACTTC
cdr3_aa: CSAVLSGLYEQYF

v_call: TRBV2
d_call: TRBD2
j_call: TRBJ2-1
clone_size: .
cdr3_nt: TGTGCCAGCAGGCTACTAGCGGGGGGAGCCTACAATGAGCAGTTCTTC
cdr3_aa: CASRLLAGGAYNEQFF

v_call: TRBV19
d_call: .
j_call: TRBJ1-5
clone_size: .
cdr3_nt: TGTGCCAGTAGCACGCAACATCTGGGGGGCGGAAGCAATCAGCCCCAGCATTTT
cdr3_aa: CASSTQHLGGGSNQPQHF

v_call: TRBV4-1
d_call: TRBD1
j_call: TRBJ2-5
clone_size: .
cdr3_nt: TGCGCCAGCAGCCAAGATAGAACAGGGGGAGAGACCCAGTACTTC
cdr3_aa: CASSQDRTGGETQYF

v_call: TRBV10-3
d_call: TRBD1
j_call: TRBJ1-1
clone_size: .
cdr3_nt: TGTGCCACTGAGAGACAGGGCGGCACTGAAGCTTTCTTT
cdr3_aa: CATERQGGTEAFF

v_call: TRBV27
d_call: TRBD2
j_call: TRBJ2-3
clone_size: .
cdr3_nt: TGTGCCAGCAGTTTATCGGGGGGGGATACGCAGTATTTT
cdr3_aa: CASSLSGGDTQYF

v_call: TRBV15
d_call: .
j_call: TRBJ1-6
clone_size: .
cdr3_nt: TGTGCCACCAGCAGAGATGGTCCCTCACTGCCCCTCCACTTT
cdr3_aa: CATSRDGPSLPLHF

v_call: TRBV6-1
d_call: TRBD2
j_call: TRBJ2-7
clone_size: .
cdr3_nt: TGTGCCAGCAGTGTAACACTAGCGGGCTACGAGCAGTACTTC
cdr3_aa: CASSVTLAGYEQYF

v_call: TRBV14
d_call: .
j_call: TRBJ1-1
clone_size: .
cdr3_nt: TGTGCCAGCAGCCATCAAAGTGAGAGAGGCACTGAAGCTTTCTTT
cdr3_aa: CASSHQSERGTEAFF

v_call: TRBV5-4
d_call: .
j_call: TRBJ2-2
clone_size: .
cdr3_nt: TGTGCCAGCAGCCAATTGTTGGGGGTAGCCGGGGAGCTGTTTTTT
cdr3_aa: CASSQLLGVAGELFF

v_call: TRBV19
d_call: TRBD1
j_call: TRBJ2-2
clone_size: .
cdr3_nt: TGTGCCAGTAGTAGAACAGGGGCGGGCGGGGAGCTGTTTTTT
cdr3_aa: CASSRTGAGGELFF

v_call: TRBV6-5
d_call: .
j_call: TRBJ1-1
clone_size: .
cdr3_nt: TGTGCCAGCAGAAGACTAGACACTGAAGCTTTCTTT
cdr3_aa: CASRRLDTEAFF

v_call: TRBV7-2
d_call: .
j_call: TRBJ2-7
clone_size: .
cdr3_nt: TGTGCCAGCAGCCGCCGCCAAGGGGACTACGAGCAGTACTTC
cdr3_aa: CASSRRQGDYEQYF

v_call: TRBV6-1
d_call: TRBD1
j_call: TRBJ1-1
clone_size: .
cdr3_nt: TGTGCCAGCAGTGGGACAGGCGTTAACACTGAAGCTTTCTTT
cdr3_aa: CASSGTGVNTEAFF

v_call: TRBV7-5
d_call: .
j_call: TRBJ2-1
clone_size: .
cdr3_nt: TGTGTCAGAAGCTTAGGGTGGGGGACCTACAATGAGCAGTTCTTC
cdr3_aa: CVRSLGWGTYNEQFF

v_call: TRBV4-1
d_call: TRBD2
j_call: TRBJ2-2
clone_size: .
cdr3_nt: TGCGCCAGCACTCGGTTAGGAGCGGGATTAAACACCGGGGAGCTGTTTTTT
cdr3_aa: CASTRLGAGLNTGELFF

v_call: TRBV6-6
d_call: .
j_call: TRBJ1-5
clone_size: .
cdr3_nt: TGTGCCAGCAGTTATGGTCACAATCAGCCCCAGCATTTT
cdr3_aa: CASSYGHNQPQHF

v_call: TRBV28
d_call: .
j_call: TRBJ2-5
clone_size: .
cdr3_nt: TGTGCCAGCAGTTTCCGGGACACCCTTCGAGAGACCCAGTACTTC
cdr3_aa: CASSFRDTLRETQYF

v_call: TRBV5-4
d_call: .
j_call: TRBJ2-7
clone_size: .
cdr3_nt: TGTGCCTACCGAAGAGTCGCCGCCTACGAGCAGTACTTC
cdr3_aa: CAYRRVAAYEQYF

v_call: TRBV7-3
d_call: .
j_call: TRBJ1-1
clone_size: .
cdr3_nt: TGTGCCAGCAGCCCCACGATGAACACTGAAGCTTTCTTT
cdr3_aa: CASSPTMNTEAFF

v_call: TRBV7-9
d_call: TRBD1
j_call: TRBJ2-1
clone_size: .
cdr3_nt: TGTGCCAGCAGCTTAGCTGAGACAGGGCCCTACAATGAGCAGTTCTTC
cdr3_aa: CASSLAETGPYNEQFF

v_call: TRBV18
d_call: TRBD2
j_call: TRBJ2-7
clone_size: once
cdr3_nt: TGTGCCAGCTCACCCCCGACTAGCGGGTCCTACGAGCAGTACTTC
cdr3_aa: CASSPPTSGSYEQYF

v_call: TRBV18
d_call: TRBD2
j_call: TRBJ2-7
clone_size: .
cdr3_nt: TGTGCCAGCTCACCGAGCGGGGGTCCCTACGAGCAGTACTTC
cdr3_aa: CASSPSGGPYEQYF

v_call: TRBV28
d_call: .
j_call: TRBJ1-2
clone_size: .
cdr3_nt: TGTGCCAGCAGTTTAGGAGGCAGGTCATTGGGAGGTTACACCTTC
cdr3_aa: CASSLGGRSLGGYTF